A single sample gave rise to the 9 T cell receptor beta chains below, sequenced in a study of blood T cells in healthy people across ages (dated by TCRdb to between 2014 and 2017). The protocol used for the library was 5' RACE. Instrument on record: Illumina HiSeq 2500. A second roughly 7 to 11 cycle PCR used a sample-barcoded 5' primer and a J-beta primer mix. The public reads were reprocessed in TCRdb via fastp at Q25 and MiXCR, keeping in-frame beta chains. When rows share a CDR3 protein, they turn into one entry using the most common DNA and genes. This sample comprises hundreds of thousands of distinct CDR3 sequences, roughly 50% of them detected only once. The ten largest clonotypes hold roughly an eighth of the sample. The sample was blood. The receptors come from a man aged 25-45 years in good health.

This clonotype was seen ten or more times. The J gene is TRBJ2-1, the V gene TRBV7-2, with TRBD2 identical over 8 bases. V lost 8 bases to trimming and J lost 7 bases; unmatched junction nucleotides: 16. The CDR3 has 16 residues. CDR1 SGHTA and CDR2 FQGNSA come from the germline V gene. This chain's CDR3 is CASRGEGTRRSNEQFF. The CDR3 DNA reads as TGTGCCAGCCGCGGCGAGGGGACTAGAAGGTCGAATGAGCAGTTCTTC.

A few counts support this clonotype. CDR3 in DNA: TGTGCCAGCAGCCCCCGGGGACTAGCGGGAAGCACAGATACGCAGTATTTT. Its translation is CASSPRGLAGSTDTQYF. This rearrangement joins TRBV11-3 to TRBJ2-3; 13 bases align to TRBD2. Germline V gene lookup returns CDR1 SGHNT and CDR2 YENEEA. The CDR3 totals 17 residues. J lost 0 bases, V lost 5 bases, and 5 bases had no gene match.

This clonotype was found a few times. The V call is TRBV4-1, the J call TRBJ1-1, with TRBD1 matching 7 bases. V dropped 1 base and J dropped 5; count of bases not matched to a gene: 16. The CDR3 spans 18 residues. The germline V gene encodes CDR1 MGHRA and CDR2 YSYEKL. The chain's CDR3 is CASSQGIVRQGHWTEAFF. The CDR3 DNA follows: TGCGCCAGCAGCCAAGGAATTGTCAGACAGGGTCACTGGACTGAAGCTTTCTTT.

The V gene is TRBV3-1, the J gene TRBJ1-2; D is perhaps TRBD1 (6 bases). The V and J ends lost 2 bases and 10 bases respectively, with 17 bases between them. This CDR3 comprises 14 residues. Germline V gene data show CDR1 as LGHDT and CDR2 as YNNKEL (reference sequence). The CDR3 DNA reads TGTGCCAGCAGCCAACGGGGGGCTCGAGGGGACTACACCTTC. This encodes CASSQRGARGDYTF. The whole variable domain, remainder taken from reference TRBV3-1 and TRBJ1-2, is DTAVSQTPKYLVTQMGNDKSIKCEQNLGHDTMYWYKQDSKKFLKIMFSYNNKELIINETVPNRFSPKSPDKAHLNLHINSLELGDSAVYFCASSQRGARGDYTFGSGTRLTVV.

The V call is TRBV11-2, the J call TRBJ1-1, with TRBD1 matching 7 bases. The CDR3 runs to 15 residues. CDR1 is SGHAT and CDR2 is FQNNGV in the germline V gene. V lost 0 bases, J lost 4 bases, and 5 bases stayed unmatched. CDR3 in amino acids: CASSLDSGGGTEAFF. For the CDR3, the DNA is TGTGCCAGCAGCTTAGATTCAGGGGGGGGCACTGAAGCTTTCTTT.

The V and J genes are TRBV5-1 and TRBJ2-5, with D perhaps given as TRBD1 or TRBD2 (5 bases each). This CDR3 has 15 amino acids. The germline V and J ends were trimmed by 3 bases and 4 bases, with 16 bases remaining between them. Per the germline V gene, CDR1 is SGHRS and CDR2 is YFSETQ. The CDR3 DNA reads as TGCGCCAGCAGCTCGGGACGGATCTTGCGAGAGACCCAGTACTTC. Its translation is CASSSGRILRETQYF.

This chain's CDR3 is CASNTGFDNSPLHF. The CDR3 nucleotides are TGTGCCAGCAATACAGGGTTCGATAATTCACCCCTCCACTTT. This sequence joins TRBV12-3 or TRBV12-4 and TRBJ1-6; tentative D call: TRBD1 (6 bases). V was clipped by 7 bases and J by 5 bases, with 12 bases between them. The CDR3 is made up of 14 amino acids.

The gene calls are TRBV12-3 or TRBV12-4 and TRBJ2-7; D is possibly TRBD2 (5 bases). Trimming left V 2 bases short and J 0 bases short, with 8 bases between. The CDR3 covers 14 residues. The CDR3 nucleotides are TGTGCCAGCAGTTTAACGACTAACTCCTACGAGCAGTACTTC. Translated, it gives CASSLTTNSYEQYF.

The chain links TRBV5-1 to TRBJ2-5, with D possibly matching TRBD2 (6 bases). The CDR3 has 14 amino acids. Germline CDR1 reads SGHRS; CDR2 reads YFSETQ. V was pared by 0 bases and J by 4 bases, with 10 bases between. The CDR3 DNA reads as TGCGCCAGCAGCTTGGGTGACGGGAGAGAGACCCAGTACTTC. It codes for CASSLGDGRETQYF.